The source of this T cell receptor (beta chain) is a study of blood T cell repertoires in COVID-19. Followed over time, Seattle patients had been enrolled while infection was active. The table came from immunoSEQ multiplex PCR; TCRdb's copy has only in-frame clones and leaves some out. The top ten clones hold about 4.2% of a sample with about 96,000 clones, around 90% of them seen once. The CDR3 loop spans 15 amino acids. V lost 0 bases and J 0 bases, leaving 8 bases between the germline ends. From germline, CDR1 is MNHEY and CDR2 SVGAGI. The J gene is TRBJ1-2, the V gene TRBV6-5; D unclear. Sequencing was carried out using peripheral blood. The TCR was taken from a human donor with COVID-19, enrolled during active disease. The donor label of this sample is uncertain. The CDR3 region is CASSYSDGANYGYTF. The CDR3 bases are TGTGCCAGCAGTTACTCGGACGGGGCTAACTATGGCTACACCTTC.